This entry lists 8 T cell receptor beta chains sequenced from one sample in a study of CD4+ T cells in melanoma. Profiling relied on immunoSEQ multiplex PCR, and the TCRdb table lists in-frame clones only, not all of them. This sample carries about 50,000 clones, roughly 89% of them seen once, and the ten largest clones take roughly 12%. Sample: peripheral blood. The receptors here all came from a human donor with melanoma.

This clone was seen a single time. The gene calls are TRBV7-2 and TRBJ2-5; 8 bases agree with TRBD2. The CDR3 is 14 residues long. The V segment lost 6 bases and the J segment 5 bases; nucleotides outside the gene matches: 8. CDR1 is SGHTA and CDR2 is FQGNSA in the germline V gene. CDR3: CASSWTTSAETQYF. The CDR3 DNA reads as TGTGCCAGCAGTTGGACGACTAGCGCGGAGACCCAGTACTTC.

This rearrangement joins TRBV4-3 to TRBJ2-1, with 10 bases that match TRBD2. The V and J ends lost 2 bases and 10 bases, in that order; junction bases with no gene match: 11. This CDR3 comprises 16 residues. CDR1 and CDR2 (germline): LGHNA, YSLEER. CDR3 residues: CASSQPASGGAREQFF. The CDR3 DNA is TGCGCCAGCAGCCAACCCGCAAGCGGGGGGGCCCGGGAGCAGTTCTTC.

Here the CDR3 reads CASSLTVLGNTEAFF. CDR3 sequence (DNA): TGTGCCAGCAGCTTAACGGTCCTAGGGAACACTGAAGCTTTCTTT. V gene TRBV7-2 combines with J gene TRBJ1-1; D is unclear. The CDR3 length is 15 residues. Germline CDR1 is SGHTA and CDR2 is FQGNSA. The V and J ends lost 2 bases and 1 base respectively, with 11 bases between them.

The CDR3 DNA is TGCGCCAGCAGCTTGGGACAGGAAGAGACCCAGTACTTC. It yields the protein CASSLGQEETQYF. The V gene is TRBV5-1, the J gene TRBJ2-5, with D maybe TRBD1 (6 bases). With 0 bases removed from V and 3 bases from J, the gap between germline ends came to 6 bases. The CDR3 covers 13 residues. Per germline, CDR1 SGHRS and CDR2 YFSETQ.

V and J are TRBV9 and TRBJ1-3; D is ambiguous. Germline lookup yields CDR1 SGDLS and CDR2 YYNGEE. Trimming shortened V by 1 base and J by 7 bases, and 12 bases separated the two germline ends. This CDR3 spans 14 amino acids. The CDR3: CASSVMEGGNTIYF. The DNA for the CDR3 is TGTGCCAGCAGCGTAATGGAAGGAGGTAACACCATATATTTT. Full variable domain (rest looked up from reference TRBV9 and TRBJ1-3): DSGVTQTPKHLITATGQRVTLRCSPRSGDLSVYWYQQSLDQGLQFLIQYYNGEERAKGNILERFSAQQFPDLHSELNLSSLELGDSALYFCASSVMEGGNTIYFGEGSWLTVV.

The V call is TRBV7-2, the J call TRBJ1-5; D is unresolved. Trimming removed 1 base from V and 5 bases from J, with 6 bases in between. The CDR3 spans 13 residues. Germline V gene lookup returns CDR1 SGHTA and CDR2 FQGNSA. CDR3 protein: CASSLVRDQPQHF. CDR3 coding DNA: TGTGCCAGCAGCTTAGTGAGGGATCAGCCCCAGCATTTT.

This clone was seen only once. This chain connects TRBV11-2 to TRBJ2-1; D is undetermined. This CDR3 contains 16 residues. CDR1 SGHAT and CDR2 FQNNGV come from the germline V gene. Trimming left V 2 bases short and J 5 bases short, with 16 bases between. The CDR3 protein is CASSLYLNLAHNEQFF. Written as DNA, the CDR3 is TGTGCCAGCAGCTTATATTTGAACTTGGCCCACAATGAGCAGTTCTTC.

The V and J genes are TRBV9 and TRBJ2-2; possibly TRBD2 for D (6 bases). The CDR3 has 13 residues. With 7 bases removed from V and 1 base from J, the gap between germline ends came to 8 bases. CDR1 and CDR2 from the germline V gene are SGDLS and YYNGEE. The CDR3 sequence is CASARENTGELFF. CDR3 sequence (DNA): TGTGCCAGCGCGCGGGAGAACACCGGGGAGCTGTTTTTT.